The entry below describes one T cell receptor beta chain. This entry comes from a study of blood T cell repertoires in COVID-19. The assay was immunoSEQ multiplex PCR, and TCRdb's table has in-frame clones only and misses some. The sample lists around 210,000 clones; 85% were seen once. Trimming removed 2 bases from V and 5 bases from J; junction bases left unmatched: 4. Germline CDR1 SGHRS, CDR2 YFSETQ. CDR3 length: 14 amino acids. The sequence was obtained from a man aged 45-65 years with COVID-19, enrolled during active disease. The specimen sequenced was peripheral blood. The chain joins TRBV5-1 to TRBJ2-7, with 10 bases matching TRBD1. CDR3 loop: CASSFGTGVDEQYF. CDR3 nucleotide sequence: TGCGCCAGCAGCTTTGGGACAGGGGTCGACGAGCAGTACTTC.